A selection of T cell receptor beta chains follows, all from one sample in a study of control samples from healthy donors and cancer patients. The protocol was immunoSEQ multiplex PCR, while the TCRdb copy is restricted to in-frame clones and leaves out a portion. The sample has around 80,000 clones, 91% seen once. Sequenced sample: blood. The receptors stem from a man aged 45 to 65 in good health. The CDR3 runs from the conserved cysteine through the conserved F or W. The D gene is left open where the match is weak. Part of the rows lack a size; the others show once, few, many or a class for expanded clones.

clone size,J gene,D gene,V gene,CDR3 DNA,CDR3 protein
NA,TRBJ1-2,NA,TRBV19,TGTGCCAGTCACCCGACGAGGGCAGAAAAACGGGACTATGGCTACACCTTC,CASHPTRAEKRDYGYTF
once,TRBJ2-7,NA,TRBV7-2,TGTGCCAGCAGCCAAGGGATCTACGAGCAGTACTTC,CASSQGIYEQYF
NA,TRBJ2-6,TRBD1,TRBV5-6,TGTGCCAGCAGCTCGACAGGGCACAGTGGGGCCAACGTCCTGACTTTC,CASSSTGHSGANVLTF
NA,TRBJ1-1,NA,TRBV29-1,TGCAGCGTTGTAAACACTGAAGCTTTCTTT,CSVVNTEAFF
NA,TRBJ2-6,TRBD1,TRBV30,TGTGCCTGGTTGTCGGGACAGGGCTTCTCTGGGGCCAACGTCCTGACTTTC,CAWLSGQGFSGANVLTF
NA,TRBJ1-1,NA,TRBV7-2,TGTGCCAGCAGCTATCTCCCGGGACCCCGGAAAGGGAACACTGAAGCTTTCTTT,CASSYLPGPRKGNTEAFF
NA,TRBJ2-5,NA,TRBV12-3/TRBV12-4,TGTGCCAGCAGTTCGGCCAGGGAGACCCAGTACTTC,CASSSARETQYF
NA,TRBJ1-2,NA,TRBV19,TGTGCCAGTAGTCGGGGCGGGGGCTACACCTTC,CASSRGGGYTF
NA,TRBJ1-1,NA,TRBV30,TGTGCCTGGGGGGGCTCTATTTTGGACACTGAAGCTTTCTTT,CAWGGSILDTEAFF
NA,TRBJ2-7,NA,TRBV19,TGTGCCAGTAGTATAGGTCGACAGAGCTACGAGCAGTACTTC,CASSIGRQSYEQYF
NA,TRBJ2-3,TRBD1,TRBV6-5,TGTGCCAGCAGCTTGACAGGGGGCTTGGATACGCAGTATTTT,CASSLTGGLDTQYF
NA,TRBJ1-4,TRBD1,TRBV9,TGTGCCAGCAGCGCGATCACAGGGGCAGGGGCGGAACTGTTTTTT,CASSAITGAGAELFF
NA,TRBJ1-1,NA,TRBV24-1,TGTGCCACCAGTGCTACTGAAAGGACTGAAGCTTTCTTT,CATSATERTEAFF
once,TRBJ2-1,NA,TRBV30,TGTGCCTGGAGTGAGAGAAATGAGCAGTTCTTC,CAWSERNEQFF
NA,TRBJ1-6,NA,TRBV6-5,TGTGCCAGCAACCCGAGACGGTCCCCAAGTTCACCCCTCCACTTT,CASNPRRSPSSPLHF
NA,TRBJ1-1,NA,TRBV2,TGTGCCAGCTCGATGGACCTCTCGAGCACTGAAGCTTTCTTT,CASSMDLSSTEAFF
once,TRBJ2-3,NA,TRBV6-1,TGTGCCAGCAGTGAGAGGGGATCTAGCACAGATACGCAGTATTTT,CASSERGSSTDTQYF
NA,TRBJ1-2,TRBD1,TRBV6-2/TRBV6-3,TGTGCCAGCAGTTACGCGGGACAGTTCTCTGGCTACACCTTC,CASSYAGQFSGYTF
NA,TRBJ2-1,NA,TRBV11-3,TGTACCAGCAGCTCGGGGGGCCTAGATGAGCAGTTCTTC,CTSSSGGLDEQFF
NA,TRBJ1-2,TRBD1,TRBV27,TGTGCCAGCAGTCCTGGGACAGGGGAAGGTGGCTACACCTTC,CASSPGTGEGGYTF
NA,TRBJ2-5,NA,TRBV20-1,TGCAGTGCTTACAGGGAAGAGACCCAGTACTTC,CSAYREETQYF
NA,TRBJ2-5,NA,TRBV18,TGTGCCAGCTCACCACCGTTGGGGGAAGAGACCCAGTACTTC,CASSPPLGEETQYF
NA,TRBJ1-1,NA,TRBV10-1,TGCGCCAGCAGCGAAACCACGAACACTGAAGCTTTCTTT,CASSETTNTEAFF
NA,TRBJ1-5,NA,TRBV3-1/TRBV3-2,TGTGCCAGCAGCCCCTCCATCCTTGGAGTCCAGCCCCAGCATTTT,CASSPSILGVQPQHF
NA,TRBJ2-7,NA,TRBV10-3,TGTGCCATCAGACAAGGGGACGAGCAGTACTTC,CAIRQGDEQYF
NA,TRBJ2-2,TRBD1,TRBV6-5,TGTGCCAGCAGTCGGACAGGTGGTCGCACCGGGGAGCTGTTTTTT,CASSRTGGRTGELFF
NA,TRBJ2-7,NA,TRBV12-3/TRBV12-4,TGTGCCAGCAGCGCTTCGAGCTCCTACGAGCAGTACTTC,CASSASSSYEQYF
few,TRBJ1-6,NA,TRBV6-2/TRBV6-3,TGTGCCAGCAGTTACGGGCGCGCCTATAATTCACCCCTCCACTTT,CASSYGRAYNSPLHF
NA,TRBJ1-4,NA,TRBV20-1,TGCAGTGCTAGTAAGGGGGGGGAAAAACTGTTTTTT,CSASKGGEKLFF
NA,TRBJ1-4,NA,TRBV11-3,TGTGCCAGCAGGGCAGGGGTTGAAAAACTGTTTTTT,CASRAGVEKLFF
NA,TRBJ1-1,NA,TRBV3-1/TRBV3-2,TGTGCCAGCAGGGACGCAACAGGGTCACACATCTCGAGCACTGAAGCTTTCTTT,CASRDATGSHISSTEAFF
NA,TRBJ2-2,NA,TRBV4-1,TGCGCCAGCAGCCAAATTGGACAGCCAGGGGGGGAGCTGTTTTTT,CASSQIGQPGGELFF
NA,TRBJ1-5,NA,TRBV19,TGTGCCAGTAGTATTAATCGACAGAGCAATCAGCCCCAGCATTTT,CASSINRQSNQPQHF
NA,TRBJ1-6,NA,TRBV15,TGTGCCACCAGCAGAGATAGGCCCAATGGTAATTCACCCCTCCACTTT,CATSRDRPNGNSPLHF
few,TRBJ1-1,NA,TRBV27,TGTGCCAGCGGGAACACTGAAGCTTTCTTT,CASGNTEAFF
NA,TRBJ2-4,NA,TRBV2,TGTGCCAGCAGTACTACAGCTCAGTACTCCTTC,CASSTTAQYSF
NA,TRBJ2-5,NA,TRBV7-9,TGTGCCAGCAGCTTAGGGACCGCAACCAAGACCCAGTACTTC,CASSLGTATKTQYF
NA,TRBJ1-1,NA,TRBV7-9,TGTGCCAGCAGCTTACTGGGGATAGGAGCTTTCTTT,CASSLLGIGAFF
NA,TRBJ2-3,TRBD2,TRBV2,TGTGCCAGCAGGAGGGCTAGCGGAGTTAGCACAGATACGCAGTATTTT,CASRRASGVSTDTQYF
NA,TRBJ1-4,NA,TRBV2,TGTGCCAGCAGCTCTCGACAGGTTACTGAAAAACTGTTTTTT,CASSSRQVTEKLFF